These 8 T cell receptor beta chains were all obtained from the same sample, sequenced in a study of CD8+ T cells in alopecia areata. As the sequencing template, cDNA was produced by extracting RNA and reverse transcribing it. Produced via immunoSEQ multiplex PCR; TCRdb's table is partial and in-frame only. The table records roughly 230,000 clones, 43% of them present only once. Treatment: oral pan-JAK inhibitor, 5-10 mg twice daily. The sequencing here drew on CD4+ T cells sorted from blood, taken at approximately week 37, from a patient treated with tofacitinib. The receptor set was obtained from a human donor with alopecia areata.

The chain links TRBV23-1 to TRBJ2-2; a possible D gene is TRBD1 (5 bases). TRBV23-1 is placed among ORFs of uncertain function. Trimming shortened V by 6 bases and J by 6 bases, and 14 bases separated the two germline ends. The CDR3 consists of 14 residues. CDR3 nucleotide sequence: TGCGCCAGCAGCCCGCTTAGGGGTTCCGGGGAGCTGTTTTTT. It yields the protein CASSPLRGSGELFF.

In this sample, this clone turned up a few times. This sequence joins TRBV5-1 and TRBJ2-1, with D maybe TRBD2 (5 bases). V was pared by 0 bases and J by 6 bases, with 16 bases between. This CDR3 comprises 16 residues. Germline lookup yields CDR1 SGHRS and CDR2 YFSETQ. CDR3 nucleotides: TGCGCCAGCAGCTTGGCCGGGGTCGCGGGTGGCAATGAGCAGTTCTTC. Translating it yields CASSLAGVAGGNEQFF.

This clone was recorded only once. This rearrangement joins TRBV18 to TRBJ1-2, with a possible D match to TRBD1 (5 bases). CDR3 size: 14 residues. Germline values: CDR1 KGHSH, CDR2 LQKENI. The ends were cut back, 6 bases at V and 6 bases at J, with 17 bases in the middle. CDR3: CASSQDTGWDGYTF. CDR3 coding DNA: TGTGCCAGCTCGCAGGACACCGGTTGGGATGGCTACACCTTC.

This clone has only a few counts. The rearrangement joins TRBV5-1 to TRBJ2-1; the D gene is possibly TRBD2 (6 bases). This CDR3 is 13 amino acids long. Trimming left V 3 bases short and J 9 bases short, with 13 bases between. Per the germline V gene, CDR1 is SGHRS and CDR2 is YFSETQ. CDR3 amino acids: CASSSMEGAEQFF. The CDR3 nucleotides read TGCGCCAGCAGCTCCATGGAGGGAGCTGAGCAGTTCTTC.

To note about this clone: The same CDR3 can be traced to other DNA sequences in this sample. The gene calls are TRBV29-1 and TRBJ1-2, with D possibly matching TRBD1 (6 bases). The germline V gene has CDR1 SQVTM and CDR2 ANQGSEA. There are 11 residues in the CDR3. Trimming pared 2 bases from V and 5 bases from J, leaving 6 bases between. The CDR3 DNA follows: TGCAGCGTTGAAAGGGGGTATGGCTACACCTTC. This sequence encodes CSVERGYGYTF.

CDR3 nucleotides: TGCGCCAGCAGCTTGGTGTTAGGGGAAGCTTTCTTT. Encoded protein: CASSLVLGEAFF. The J gene is TRBJ1-1, the V gene TRBV5-1; no clear D. V was cut by 0 bases and J by 8 bases, with 8 bases left in between. Per germline, CDR1 SGHRS and CDR2 YFSETQ. The CDR3 sequence is 12 residues long.

J is TRBJ2-5 and V is TRBV29-1; D might be TRBD1 or TRBD2, each matching 6 bases. The CDR3 is 13 amino acids. V was clipped by 4 bases and J by 5 bases, with 14 bases between them. From germline, CDR1 is SQVTM and CDR2 ANQGSEA. In DNA form, the CDR3 reads TGCAGCGTTGTAGGGGGGCGAGGGGAGACCCAGTACTTC. This gives the protein CSVVGGRGETQYF.

This clone occurred a few times. The chain couples TRBV7-9 to TRBJ2-7; 10 nucleotides align to TRBD1. Trimming at V came to 1 base and at J to 2 bases, leaving 5 bases not matched to a gene. The CDR3 extends over 16 amino acids. CDR1 and CDR2 from the germline V gene are SEHNR and FQNEAQ (reference sequence). The CDR3 reads CASSLGRDRGTYEQYF. CDR3 in DNA: TGTGCCAGCAGCTTAGGCCGGGACAGGGGTACCTACGAGCAGTACTTC.